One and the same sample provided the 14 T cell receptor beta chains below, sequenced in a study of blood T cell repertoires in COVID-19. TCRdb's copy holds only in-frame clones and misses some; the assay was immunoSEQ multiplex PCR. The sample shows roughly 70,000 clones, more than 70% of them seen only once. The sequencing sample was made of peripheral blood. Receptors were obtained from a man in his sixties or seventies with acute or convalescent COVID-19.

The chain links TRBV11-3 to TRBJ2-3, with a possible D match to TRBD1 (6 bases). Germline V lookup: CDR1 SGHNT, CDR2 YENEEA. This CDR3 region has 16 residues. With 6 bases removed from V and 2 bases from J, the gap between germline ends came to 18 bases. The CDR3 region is CASSLGAGVYTDTQYF. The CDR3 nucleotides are TGTGCCAGCAGTCTTGGGGCAGGGGTTTACACAGATACGCAGTATTTT.

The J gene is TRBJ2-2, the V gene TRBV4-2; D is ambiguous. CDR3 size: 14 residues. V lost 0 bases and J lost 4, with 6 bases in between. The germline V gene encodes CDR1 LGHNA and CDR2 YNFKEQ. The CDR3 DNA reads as TGTGCCAGCAGCCAAGACCCCAGCACCGGGGAGCTGTTTTTT. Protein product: CASSQDPSTGELFF.

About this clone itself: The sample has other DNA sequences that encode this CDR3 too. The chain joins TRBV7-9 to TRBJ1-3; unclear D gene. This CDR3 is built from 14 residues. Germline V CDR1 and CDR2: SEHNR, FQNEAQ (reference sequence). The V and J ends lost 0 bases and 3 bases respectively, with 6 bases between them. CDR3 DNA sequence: TGTGCCAGCAGCTTAGCGGGGAGTGGAAACACCATATATTTT. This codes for CASSLAGSGNTIYF.

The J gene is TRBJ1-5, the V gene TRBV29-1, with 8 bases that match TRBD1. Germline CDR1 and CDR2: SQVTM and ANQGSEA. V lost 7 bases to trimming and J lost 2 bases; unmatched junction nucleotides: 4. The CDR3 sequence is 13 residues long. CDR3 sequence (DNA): TGCAGCGCATTGACAGGGGGCAATCAGCCCCAGCATTTT. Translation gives CSALTGGNQPQHF.

The CDR3 is CASSQAIPDRSSYEQYF. CDR3 sequence (DNA): TGCGCCAGCAGCCAAGCAATCCCGGACAGAAGCTCCTACGAGCAGTACTTC. The V and J genes are TRBV4-1 and TRBJ2-7, with D tentatively TRBD1 (6 bases). V was trimmed by 1 base and J by 0 bases, leaving 16 bases between them. Germline V gene sequence: CDR1 MGHRA, CDR2 YSYEKL. The CDR3 loop spans 17 amino acids.

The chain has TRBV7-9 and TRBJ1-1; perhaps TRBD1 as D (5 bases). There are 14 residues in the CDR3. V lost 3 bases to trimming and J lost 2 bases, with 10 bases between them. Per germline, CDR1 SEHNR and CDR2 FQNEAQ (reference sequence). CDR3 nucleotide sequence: TGTGCCAGCAGCTTTCGGGGGTATAACACTGAAGCTTTCTTT. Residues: CASSFRGYNTEAFF.

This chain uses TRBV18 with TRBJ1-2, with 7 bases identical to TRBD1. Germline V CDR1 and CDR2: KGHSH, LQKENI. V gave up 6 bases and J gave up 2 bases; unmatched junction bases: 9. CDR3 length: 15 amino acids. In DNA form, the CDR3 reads TGTGCCAGCTCGCCCCGACAGGGTGGGAACTATGGCTACACCTTC. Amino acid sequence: CASSPRQGGNYGYTF.

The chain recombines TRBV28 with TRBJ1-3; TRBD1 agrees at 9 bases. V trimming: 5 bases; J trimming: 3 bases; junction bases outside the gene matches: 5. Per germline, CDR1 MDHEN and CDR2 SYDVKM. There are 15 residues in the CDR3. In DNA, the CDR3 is TGTGCCAGCAGTCCCGGGACAGGGAATGGAAACACCATATATTTT. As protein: CASSPGTGNGNTIYF.

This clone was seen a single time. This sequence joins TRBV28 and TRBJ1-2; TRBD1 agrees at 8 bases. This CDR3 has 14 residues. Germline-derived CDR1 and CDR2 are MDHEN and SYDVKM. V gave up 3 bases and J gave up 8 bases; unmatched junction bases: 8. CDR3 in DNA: TGTGCCAGCAGTTTTTGGCAGGGGGCTGAAGGCTACACCTTC. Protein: CASSFWQGAEGYTF.

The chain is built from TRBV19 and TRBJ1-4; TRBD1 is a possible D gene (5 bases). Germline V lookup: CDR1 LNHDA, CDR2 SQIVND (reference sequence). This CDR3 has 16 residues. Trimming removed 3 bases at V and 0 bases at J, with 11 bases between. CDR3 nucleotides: TGTGCCAGTAGTATTGGACACACTGCAACTAATGAAAAACTGTTTTTT. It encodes CASSIGHTATNEKLFF.

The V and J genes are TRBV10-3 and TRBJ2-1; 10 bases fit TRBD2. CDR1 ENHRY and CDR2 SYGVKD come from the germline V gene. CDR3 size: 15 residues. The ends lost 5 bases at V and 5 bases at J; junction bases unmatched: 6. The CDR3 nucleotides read TGTGCCATCAGTCCAAGCGGGGGGGCCCACAATGAGCAGTTCTTC. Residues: CAISPSGGAHNEQFF.

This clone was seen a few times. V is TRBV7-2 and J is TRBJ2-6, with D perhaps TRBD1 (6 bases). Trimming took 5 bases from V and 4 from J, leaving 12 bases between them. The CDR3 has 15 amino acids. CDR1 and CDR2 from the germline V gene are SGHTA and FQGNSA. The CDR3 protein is CASSTRQAGANVLTF. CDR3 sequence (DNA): TGTGCCAGCAGCACCAGACAGGCGGGGGCCAACGTCCTGACTTTC.

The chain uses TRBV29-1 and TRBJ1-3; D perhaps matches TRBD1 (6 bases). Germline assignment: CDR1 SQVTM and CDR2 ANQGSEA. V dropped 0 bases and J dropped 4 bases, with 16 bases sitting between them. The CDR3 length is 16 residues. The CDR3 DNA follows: TGCAGCGTTGAAGATTTCTGGACAGTGGCGGGAAACACCATATATTTT. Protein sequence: CSVEDFWTVAGNTIYF.

The CDR3 bases are TGTGCCAGCAGCGTAGGGCTTGGAGTAGCTTCGGATACGCAGTATTTT. Translation gives CASSVGLGVASDTQYF. This rearrangement joins TRBV9 to TRBJ2-3; D is unresolved. V was trimmed by 0 bases and J by 6 bases, leaving 17 bases between them. Germline V gene data show CDR1 as SGDLS and CDR2 as YYNGEE. This CDR3 has 16 amino acids.